A selection of T cell receptor beta chains follows, all from one sample in a study of cytotoxic CD8 clonotypes in ibrutinib-treated CLL. Assay: immunoSEQ multiplex PCR; the TCRdb copy retains only in-frame clones and omits some. The repertoire includes some 81,000 clones, 75% to 85% of them detected once, and about 4.8% sits in the top ten. This sample comprised PBMCs, obtained after 12 months of ibrutinib treatment. These receptors were taken from a human donor with chronic lymphocytic leukemia. CDR3s include the opening cysteine and the closing phenylalanine or tryptophan. D genes are given only for firm matches. Part of the rows lack a size; the others show once, few, many or a class for expanded clones.

cdr3_aa	cdr3_nt	v_call	j_call	clone_size	d_call
CASSRGTNTEAFF	TGTGCCAGCAGCCGCGGCACGAACACTGAAGCTTTCTTT	TRBV7-9	TRBJ1-1	NA	NA
CASSSGYGYTF	TGTGCCAGCAGTTCGGGTTATGGCTACACCTTC	TRBV6-6	TRBJ1-2	NA	NA
CASSPARLAEGDTQYF	TGCGCCAGCAGCCCAGCCCGACTAGCGGAAGGTGATACGCAGTATTTT	TRBV4-3	TRBJ2-3	NA	TRBD2
CASSERYEQYF	TGTGCCAGCAGTGAGAGGTACGAGCAGTACTTC	TRBV6-4	TRBJ2-7	NA	NA
CASSRDSHNTGELFF	TGTGCCAGCAGCAGGGACAGCCACAACACCGGGGAGCTGTTTTTT	TRBV5-4	TRBJ2-2	NA	TRBD1
CASSTSGRSYNEQFF	TGTGCCAGCAGCACGAGCGGGAGGTCCTACAATGAGCAGTTCTTC	TRBV9	TRBJ2-1	medium-sized	TRBD2
CASSVGGGELFF	TGTGCCAGCAGCGTAGGGGGCGGGGAGCTGTTTTTT	TRBV9	TRBJ2-2	NA	NA
CASSFPAGRGGGETQYF	TGTGCCAGCAGCTTCCCTGCAGGGAGGGGGGGCGGAGAGACCCAGTACTTC	TRBV5-4	TRBJ2-5	NA	NA
CASSPGNQPQHF	TGTGCCAGCTCACCAGGCAATCAGCCCCAGCATTTT	TRBV18	TRBJ1-5	NA	NA
CATSPTRTSGNGEQFF	TGTGCCACCAGCCCCACCCGGACTAGCGGGAACGGTGAGCAGTTCTTC	TRBV15	TRBJ2-1	NA	TRBD2
CATGGLSYEQYF	TGTGCCACGGGGGGACTTTCCTACGAGCAGTACTTC	TRBV28	TRBJ2-7	NA	TRBD2
CASSSPNTGELFF	TGTGCCAGCAGCTCCCCCAACACCGGGGAGCTGTTTTTT	TRBV7-3	TRBJ2-2	medium-sized	NA
CASTPHRGSGELFF	TGTGCCAGTACCCCCCATCGGGGGTCCGGGGAGCTGTTTTTT	TRBV19	TRBJ2-2	NA	NA
CASSNRDRYLF	TGTGCCAGCAGTAACCGGGACAGGTACCTCTTC	TRBV6-6	TRBJ2-7	NA	TRBD1
CASPGRWDTEAFF	TGTGCCAGCCCCGGGAGGTGGGACACTGAAGCTTTCTTT	TRBV6-1	TRBJ1-1	NA	NA
CASSQGLTAPFSQHF	TGTGCCAGCAGCCAAGGCCTAACGGCCCCTTTTTCCCAGCATTTT	TRBV4-2	TRBJ1-5	once	NA
CANLHRQREGPEETQYF	TGTGCCAACCTCCACCGGCAGCGGGAGGGACCGGAGGAGACCCAGTACTTC	TRBV6-4	TRBJ2-5	NA	TRBD2
CSVEGFRTSGSYEQYF	TGCAGCGTTGAGGGTTTTCGGACTAGCGGGAGTTACGAGCAGTACTTC	TRBV29-1	TRBJ2-7	NA	TRBD2
CASSLGQGSFNEQYF	TGTGCCAGCAGCTTAGGGCAGGGATCGTTCAACGAGCAGTACTTC	TRBV7-6	TRBJ2-7	NA	NA
CASRDPDRGQETQYF	TGTGCCAGCAGGGACCCGGACAGGGGACAAGAGACCCAGTACTTC	TRBV5-4	TRBJ2-5	NA	TRBD1
CAWVDGFWGYTF	TGTGCCTGGGTCGACGGGTTCTGGGGCTACACCTTC	TRBV30	TRBJ1-2	NA	NA
CASSPPLSYEQYF	TGTGCCAGCAGCCCCCCCCTCTCCTACGAGCAGTACTTC	TRBV7-9	TRBJ2-7	once	NA
CASSLELRTEETQYF	TGTGCCAGCAGCTTAGAACTCCGGACAGAAGAGACCCAGTACTTC	TRBV7-2	TRBJ2-5	few	NA
CSVEGPGGAHEQYF	TGCAGCGTTGAAGGCCCGGGAGGCGCCCACGAGCAGTACTTC	TRBV29-1	TRBJ2-7	NA	TRBD2
CASSLRQVGGETQYF	TGTGCCAGCAGCTTGCGGCAGGTCGGTGGGGAGACCCAGTACTTC	TRBV7-2	TRBJ2-5	once	NA
CASSQASGGYDEQYF	TGCGCCAGCAGCCAGGCTAGCGGGGGGTATGACGAGCAGTACTTC	TRBV4-3	TRBJ2-7	NA	TRBD2
CASSIGTSASNEQFF	TGTGCCAGCAGCATTGGGACTAGCGCATCCAATGAGCAGTTCTTC	TRBV7-9	TRBJ2-1	once	TRBD2
CASYTGGDTQYF	TGTGCCAGCTATACGGGGGGCGATACGCAGTATTTT	TRBV7-2	TRBJ2-3	NA	NA
CASSVGLTSSTDTQYF	TGTGCCAGCAGCGTCGGACTGACGTCTAGCACAGATACGCAGTATTTT	TRBV9	TRBJ2-3	NA	NA
CASSPRQSANYGYTF	TGCGCCAGCAGCCCCCGACAGTCCGCTAACTATGGCTACACCTTC	TRBV5-1	TRBJ1-2	few	NA
CASSVSPQETQYF	TGTGCCAGCAGTGTATCCCCCCAAGAGACCCAGTACTTC	TRBV6-4	TRBJ2-5	NA	NA
CAISEGWSPTEAFF	TGTGCCATCAGTGAGGGGTGGAGTCCCACTGAAGCTTTCTTT	TRBV10-3	TRBJ1-1	large	NA
CASSLRGSYEQYF	TGTGCCAGCAGCCTCCGGGGGAGCTACGAGCAGTACTTC	TRBV5-4	TRBJ2-7	NA	NA
CASTLPPPSGNTIYF	TGTGCCAGCACCCTTCCCCCCCCCTCTGGAAACACCATATATTTT	TRBV28	TRBJ1-3	NA	NA
CASSQSAFSYEQYF	TGCGCCAGCAGCCAATCAGCTTTCTCCTACGAGCAGTACTTC	TRBV4-3	TRBJ2-7	NA	NA
CASSAGGSGGSYEQYF	TGTGCCAGCAGCGCCGGGGGGTCGGGCGGCTCCTACGAGCAGTACTTC	TRBV9	TRBJ2-7	NA	TRBD2
CASSYPPYNEQFF	TGTGCCAGCAGTTACCCTCCATACAATGAGCAGTTCTTC	TRBV6-5	TRBJ2-1	NA	NA
CASSQLVLAGRLETQYF	TGCGCCAGCAGCCAATTAGTGCTAGCGGGACGGTTGGAGACCCAGTACTTC	TRBV4-3	TRBJ2-5	NA	TRBD2
CASSPNPGEWYEQFF	TGTGCCAGCAGCCCCAACCCGGGGGAGTGGTATGAGCAGTTCTTC	TRBV7-2	TRBJ2-1	NA	NA
CAWSEARTQETQYF	TGTGCCTGGAGTGAGGCCCGAACCCAAGAGACCCAGTACTTC	TRBV30	TRBJ2-5	once	NA
CASSPDRHNEQFF	TGTGCCAGCAGCCCGGACAGGCACAATGAGCAGTTCTTC	TRBV11-3	TRBJ2-1	NA	TRBD1